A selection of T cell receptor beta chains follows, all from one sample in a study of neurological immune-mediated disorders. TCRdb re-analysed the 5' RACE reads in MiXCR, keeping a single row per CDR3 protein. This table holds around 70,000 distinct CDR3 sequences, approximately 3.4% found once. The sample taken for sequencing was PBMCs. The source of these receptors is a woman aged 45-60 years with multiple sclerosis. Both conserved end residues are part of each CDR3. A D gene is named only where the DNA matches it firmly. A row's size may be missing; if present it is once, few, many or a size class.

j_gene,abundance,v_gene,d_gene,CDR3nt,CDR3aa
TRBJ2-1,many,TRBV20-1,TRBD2,TGCAGTGCTAGAGTCGGGACTAGCGGTGGGGATGAGCAGTTCTTC,CSARVGTSGGDEQFF
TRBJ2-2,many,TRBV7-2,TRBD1,TGTGCCAGCAGCCTCGCCGGGACAGAAACCGGGGAGCTGTTTTTT,CASSLAGTETGELFF
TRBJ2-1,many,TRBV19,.,TGTGCCAGTAGTATCCAGAGAGATAGGGGTGAGCAGTTCTTC,CASSIQRDRGEQFF
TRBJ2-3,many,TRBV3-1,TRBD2,TGTGCCAGCAGCCTTTCGGGGGGAAATACAGATACGCAGTATTTT,CASSLSGGNTDTQYF
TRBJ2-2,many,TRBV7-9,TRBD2,TGTGCCAGCAGCTTAAGGAGCGGGGGAACGAACACCGGGGAGCTGTTTTTT,CASSLRSGGTNTGELFF
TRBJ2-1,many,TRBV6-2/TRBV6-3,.,TGTGCCACTCAGAAGCTAGCGAGTGAGCAGTTCTTC,CATQKLASEQFF
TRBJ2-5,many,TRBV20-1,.,TGCAGTGCGACAGACCGATACCAAGAGACCCAGTACTTC,CSATDRYQETQYF
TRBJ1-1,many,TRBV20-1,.,TGCAGTGCTAGAGTTAACCAGGCAGGCACTGAAGCTTTCTTT,CSARVNQAGTEAFF
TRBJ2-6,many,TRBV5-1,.,TGCGCCAGCAGCTTGGGCAATTCTGGGGCCAACGTCCTGACTTTC,CASSLGNSGANVLTF
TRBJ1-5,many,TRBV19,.,TGTGCCAGTCACGATCGGGAGGGGCTGGGTCAGCCCCAGCATTTT,CASHDREGLGQPQHF
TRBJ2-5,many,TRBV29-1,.,TGCAGCGCCAGCCTCAGTGAGACCCAGTACTTC,CSASLSETQYF
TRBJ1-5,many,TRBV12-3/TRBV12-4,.,TGTGCCAGCACCTCCTTGGGGTTTACTAGCAATCAGCCCCAGCATTTT,CASTSLGFTSNQPQHF
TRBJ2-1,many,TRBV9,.,TGTGCCAGCAGCGTAGGCGGTCTACCCTTTGAGCAGTTCTTC,CASSVGGLPFEQFF
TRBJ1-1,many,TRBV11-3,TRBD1,TGTGCCAGCAGCCCGAATAACGAGGGGGCGAACACTGAAGCTTTCTTT,CASSPNNEGANTEAFF
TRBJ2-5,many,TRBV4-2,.,TGTGCCAGCAGCCCCCGGGACCGACAAGAGACCCAGTACTTC,CASSPRDRQETQYF
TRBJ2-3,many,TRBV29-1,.,TGCAGCGTTGAAGCCCAAGATACGCAGTATTTT,CSVEAQDTQYF
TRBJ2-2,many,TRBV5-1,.,TGCGCCAGCAGCGATACCGGGAGTCTCACCGGGGAGCTGTTTTTT,CASSDTGSLTGELFF
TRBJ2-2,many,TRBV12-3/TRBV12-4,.,TGTGCCAGCACCAAAGCGGCCCCGAGCACCGGGGAGCTGTTTTTT,CASTKAAPSTGELFF
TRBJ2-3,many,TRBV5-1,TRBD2,TGCGCCAGCAGCTCCGGACTAGCGGGCGCTAGCACAGATACGCAGTATTTT,CASSSGLAGASTDTQYF
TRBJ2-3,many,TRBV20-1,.,TGCAGTGCCCGATCCGACTTAGCGCTACCAGATACGCAGTATTTT,CSARSDLALPDTQYF
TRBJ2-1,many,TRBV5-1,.,TGCGCCAGCCGTCGCGACAACCCATACAATGAGCAGTTCTTC,CASRRDNPYNEQFF
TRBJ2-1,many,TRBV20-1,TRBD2,TGCAGTGCTAGAAGTGCGGGAGGAAGTAGCGGGAGGGTCTTC,CSARSAGGSSGRVF
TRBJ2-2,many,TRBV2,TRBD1,TGTGCCAGCAGGGGGACAGGATTCGAACTGTTTTTT,CASRGTGFELFF
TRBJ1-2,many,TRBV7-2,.,TGTGCCAGCAGCTTAGAACCCTATGGCTACACCTTC,CASSLEPYGYTF
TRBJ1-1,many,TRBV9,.,TGTGCCAGCAGCGTAGCTTCCCAGGGACACTTGAACACTGAAGCTTTCTTT,CASSVASQGHLNTEAFF
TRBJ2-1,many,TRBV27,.,TGTGCCAGCAGTTCGAAGATGGGAGGTGGCCTTGGGAATGAGCAGTTCTTC,CASSSKMGGGLGNEQFF
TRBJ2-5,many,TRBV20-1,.,TGCAGTGCTAGCTATCCGGAGACCCAGTACTTC,CSASYPETQYF
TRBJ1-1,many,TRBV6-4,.,TGTGCCAGCAGTGAGGAACACTGGAACACTGAAGCTTTCTTT,CASSEEHWNTEAFF
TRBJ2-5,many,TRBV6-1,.,TGTGCCAGCAGTGAAGGGTGGATTCAAGAGACCCAGTACTTC,CASSEGWIQETQYF
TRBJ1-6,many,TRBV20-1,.,TGCAGCGCTCCGCCCGGGCCCAATAGGCGGTATAATTCACCCCTCCACTTT,CSAPPGPNRRYNSPLHF
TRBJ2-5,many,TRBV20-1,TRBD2,TGCAGTGCTAGCCCGACTAGCGGACAAGAGACCCAGTACTTC,CSASPTSGQETQYF
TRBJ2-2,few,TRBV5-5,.,TGTGCCAGCAGCGCGAGATCGAATAGCGCCACGAACACCGGGGAGCTGTTTTTT,CASSARSNSATNTGELFF
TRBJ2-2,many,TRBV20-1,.,TGCAGTGCTAGTTGGGGGGCCCCCGGGGAGCTGTTTTTT,CSASWGAPGELFF
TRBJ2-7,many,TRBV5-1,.,TGCGCCAGCAGCTTGCCCGGGGACGAGCAGTACTTC,CASSLPGDEQYF
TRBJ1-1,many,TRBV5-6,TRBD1,TGTGCCAGCAGTAGGACAGGAGTGAACACTGAAGCTTTCTTT,CASSRTGVNTEAFF
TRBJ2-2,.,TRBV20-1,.,TGCAGTGCTAGAGAGGTCGGACGGGTCGGGGAGCTGTTTTTT,CSAREVGRVGELFF
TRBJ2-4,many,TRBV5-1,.,TGCGCCAGCAGCTTGGCCGGAAGGGGGGACATTCAGTACTTC,CASSLAGRGDIQYF
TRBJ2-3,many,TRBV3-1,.,TGTGCCAGCAGTCAAGTTGAGACTAGATCAGATACGCAGTATTTT,CASSQVETRSDTQYF
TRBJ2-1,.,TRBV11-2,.,TGTGCCAGCAGCTTAGACCGAGATAGTAATTACAATGAGCAGTTCTTC,CASSLDRDSNYNEQFF
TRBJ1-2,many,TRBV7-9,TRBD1,TGTGCCAGCAGCTTCCCGGGACAGGGGTTCGGGGGCTACACCTTC,CASSFPGQGFGGYTF
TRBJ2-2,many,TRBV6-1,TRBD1,TGTGCCAGCAGTGACCGACAGGGAATCACCGGGGAGCTGTTTTTT,CASSDRQGITGELFF